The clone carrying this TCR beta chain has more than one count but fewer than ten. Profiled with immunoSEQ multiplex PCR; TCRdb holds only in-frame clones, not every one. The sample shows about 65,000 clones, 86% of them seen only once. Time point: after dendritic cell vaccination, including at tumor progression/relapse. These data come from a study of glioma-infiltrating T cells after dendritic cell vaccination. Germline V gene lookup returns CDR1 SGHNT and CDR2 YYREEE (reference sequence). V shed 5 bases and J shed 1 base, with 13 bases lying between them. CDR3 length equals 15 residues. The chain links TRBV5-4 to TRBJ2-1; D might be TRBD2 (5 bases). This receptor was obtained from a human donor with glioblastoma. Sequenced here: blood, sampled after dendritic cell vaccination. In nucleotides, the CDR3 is TGTGCCAGCAGGGACCCCAGAGGGTCCTACAATGAGCAGTTCTTC. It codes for CASRDPRGSYNEQFF.